This T cell receptor beta chain was obtained from a study of T cell clonotyping in hematopoietic cell transplantation. Regarding the study as a whole: Higher Inverse Simpson Index values in graft donor and pretransplant recipient predicted broader posttransplant TCR diversity. Without cell sorting, CD4 versus CD8 contributions remain unresolved. Recipient TCR diversity dropped after transplant; expanded clonotypes rose from day 30 to 180. At the given depth, recipient repertoires were over 97% de novo clonotypes.

Notes on this clone: The antigen is not known.

The assay was immunoSEQ multiplex PCR, and TCRdb's table has in-frame clones only and misses some. The repertoire holds roughly 16,000 clones, about nine tenths seen once, with over 4.5% in the top ten. Germline V gene data show CDR1 as GTSNPN and CDR2 as SVGIG (reference sequence). CDR3 length: 14 amino acids. The J segment lost 6 bases and the V segment lost 3 bases, leaving 7 bases of the junction unmatched. This TCR was sampled from a man in his forties in good health. Some clones in this sample may be carry-over from other donors' samples. Sequencing was done on a sample of peripheral blood mononuclear cells. The rearrangement joins TRBV30 to TRBJ2-1; 8 positions agree with TRBD2. This CDR3 reads CAWSPGLGGNEQFF. The CDR3 DNA reads TGTGCCTGGAGCCCGGGACTAGGCGGCAATGAGCAGTTCTTC.